This entry describes one T cell receptor (beta chain). These data originate in a study of blood T cell repertoires in COVID-19. The overall study: Acute and convalescent COVID-19 samples came from the United States, Italy and Spain. Sources were T cells, B-cell-depleted T cells, or PBMCs; the material itself was cDNA or gDNA.

The CDR3 loop spans 16 amino acids. Per germline, CDR1 SGHTS and CDR2 YDEGEE. Trimming cost V 7 bases and J 0 bases; bases outside gene matches: 11. TCRdb keeps only in-frame clones here, not all; method: immunoSEQ multiplex PCR. This sample has under 150,000 clones; 84% occur once, and the top ten carry about 1.3%. V gene TRBV5-8 combines with J gene TRBJ1-1; 8 nucleotides match TRBD1. The sequence was collected from a man in his fifties or sixties with acute or convalescent COVID-19. Material: peripheral blood. The CDR3 protein is CASPRTGRLMNTEAFF. CDR3 nucleotide sequence: TGTGCCAGCCCTCGGACAGGGAGATTAATGAACACTGAAGCTTTCTTT.